This TCR beta chain is drawn from a study of metastatic and nonmetastatic thyroid tumors (dated by TCRdb to between 2020 and 2021). The study in broad terms: Repertoires from peripheral blood and from tumor or nodule tissue samples of malignant and benign thyroid patients were compared. Points the paper makes about the study in general: TCR beta diversity was reported as significantly higher in malignant tumors than in benign nodules, in both blood and tumor samples.

In its sample, this clone comes out as medium-sized (0.01 to 0.1%). This receptor's antigen is unknown. No much larger clone exists at a distance of one base, and base qualities are not known. Libraries were constructed by PCR. The instrument was an Illumina HiSeq 4000. High-throughput sequencing was used to profile the CDR3 region of the TCR beta-chain in every patient. Turning to the authors' computational methods: A classifier to discriminate distant-metastatic papillary thyroid cancer patients was built from CDR3 differences across clinicopathological groups. The Shannon index was used to measure repertoire diversity, and the Morisita-Horn index was used to measure how similar tumor and blood repertoires were. The public reads were run again by TCRdb, first through fastp at Q25 and then through MiXCR, and only productive beta chains were kept. Clone size and V and J calls follow TCRdb, not the original study. The sample has 13,000 to 15,000 clones on record, less than 30% of them singletons. Together, the top ten hold roughly 11% of the sample.

The cysteine opens and the phenylalanine closes a CDR3 of 13 amino acids. Only the CDR3 region is kept as DNA, spanning 39 bases read in frame from base 1. V loses 6 bases of germline sequence and J loses 6 bases, and the interval between the two ends is 12 bases. None of the patients had been given any treatment before thyroid surgery. Patient clinical samples collected from 2012 to 2018 were retrospectively analysed using T-cell receptor beta sequencing. The rearrangement joined TRBV12-3 or TRBV12-4 to TRBJ2-1; TRBD2 is perhaps the D gene, given 6 matching bases. This TCR derives from a female donor with papillary thyroid cancer or a benign thyroid nodule (not recorded which). Some clones in this sample may be carry-over from other donors' samples. Sequencing was done on a sample of tumor tissue. The CDR3 sequence is CASSSGLFNEQFF. The DNA reads as follows: TGTGCCAGCAGCTCGGGACTCTTCAATGAGCAGTTCTTC.